These T cell receptor beta chains were read from a single sample in a study of T cells in Graves' hyperthyroidism and ophthalmopathy. TCRdb analysed the multiplex PCR reads with MiXCR anew, one entry per CDR3 protein. Of some 560,000 distinct CDR3 sequences in the sample, around 13% were seen once. Material for sequencing was blood. Every receptor here comes from a woman between 35 and 50 years old with Graves' hyperthyroidism. Each CDR3 is given with its conserved first and last residue. The order of the fields is V gene, clone size, D gene, J gene, CDR3 DNA, CDR3 protein. D genes are given only for firm matches. Size tells how often a clone was seen (once, few, many) or the class of an expanded clone, and some rows leave it out.

v_gene: TRBV5-1; abundance: many; d_gene: NA; j_gene: TRBJ2-3; CDR3nt: TGCGCCAGCAGCGAACAGGGAGCAGATACGCAGTATTTT; CDR3aa: CASSEQGADTQYF
v_gene: TRBV6-1; abundance: many; d_gene: NA; j_gene: TRBJ1-2; CDR3nt: TGTGCCAGCAGCGCCGAGCCTCCTAACTATGGCTACACCTTC; CDR3aa: CASSAEPPNYGYTF
v_gene: TRBV29-1; abundance: few; d_gene: NA; j_gene: TRBJ2-4; CDR3nt: TGCAGCGTTGAATCTCGTCTAGCCAAAAACATTCAGTACTTC; CDR3aa: CSVESRLAKNIQYF
v_gene: TRBV28; abundance: many; d_gene: NA; j_gene: TRBJ1-1; CDR3nt: TGTGCCAGCAGAACTGGACAGATGAACACTGAAGCTTTCTTT; CDR3aa: CASRTGQMNTEAFF
v_gene: TRBV5-8; abundance: many; d_gene: NA; j_gene: TRBJ1-2; CDR3nt: TGTGCCAGCAGCCTATTAAGCTATGGCTACACCTTC; CDR3aa: CASSLLSYGYTF
v_gene: TRBV6-1; abundance: NA; d_gene: NA; j_gene: TRBJ2-2; CDR3nt: TGTGCCGTCCCCGGGACTAACACCGGGGAGCTGTTTTTT; CDR3aa: CAVPGTNTGELFF
v_gene: TRBV6-1; abundance: few; d_gene: NA; j_gene: TRBJ1-1; CDR3nt: TGTGCCAGCAGCCCCCACACGGAGAACACTGAAGCTTTCTTT; CDR3aa: CASSPHTENTEAFF
v_gene: TRBV11-1; abundance: NA; d_gene: NA; j_gene: TRBJ2-1; CDR3nt: TGTGCCAGCAGCTTAATGGGACCCACTTACAATGAGCAGTTCTTC; CDR3aa: CASSLMGPTYNEQFF
v_gene: TRBV7-7; abundance: few; d_gene: NA; j_gene: TRBJ2-5; CDR3nt: TGTGCTAGCAGCCCCGATTGGGGAGAGGAGACCCAGTACTTC; CDR3aa: CASSPDWGEETQYF
v_gene: TRBV28; abundance: many; d_gene: NA; j_gene: TRBJ1-3; CDR3nt: TGTGCCAGCAGTTTCGGGGGAATTGGAAACACCATATATTTT; CDR3aa: CASSFGGIGNTIYF
v_gene: TRBV12-3/TRBV12-4; abundance: many; d_gene: TRBD2; j_gene: TRBJ2-5; CDR3nt: TGTGCCAGCAGTTGGGGGGGATGGGAGACCCAGTACTTC; CDR3aa: CASSWGGWETQYF
v_gene: TRBV5-6; abundance: many; d_gene: NA; j_gene: TRBJ2-3; CDR3nt: TGTGCCAGCAGCCCAAGGAGGGGGACTAACACAGATACGCAGTATTTT; CDR3aa: CASSPRRGTNTDTQYF
v_gene: TRBV20-1; abundance: many; d_gene: NA; j_gene: TRBJ1-5; CDR3nt: TGCAGTGCGACCGCCGGGGGCATCGATCAGCCCCAGCATTTT; CDR3aa: CSATAGGIDQPQHF
v_gene: TRBV27; abundance: many; d_gene: NA; j_gene: TRBJ1-1; CDR3nt: TGTGCCAGCTACCCTTGGGGGGGTACTGAAGCTTTCTTT; CDR3aa: CASYPWGGTEAFF
v_gene: TRBV19; abundance: NA; d_gene: NA; j_gene: TRBJ1-5; CDR3nt: TGTGCCAGTAGTATAGCCCGGGGAGCGGGCAATCAGCCCCAGCATTTT; CDR3aa: CASSIARGAGNQPQHF
v_gene: TRBV3-1; abundance: many; d_gene: NA; j_gene: TRBJ1-2; CDR3nt: TGTGCCAGCAGCGCACCGGGACAACCAAACACCTTC; CDR3aa: CASSAPGQPNTF
v_gene: TRBV6-1; abundance: few; d_gene: TRBD1; j_gene: TRBJ1-6; CDR3nt: TGTGCCAGCAGTGAACCCGGGACAGGGAATTCACCCCTCCACTTT; CDR3aa: CASSEPGTGNSPLHF
v_gene: TRBV5-1; abundance: few; d_gene: TRBD1; j_gene: TRBJ2-5; CDR3nt: TGCGCCAGCAGCTTTGAGGCACAGGGGGTCCAAGAGACCCAGTACTTC; CDR3aa: CASSFEAQGVQETQYF
v_gene: TRBV6-1; abundance: many; d_gene: TRBD1; j_gene: TRBJ1-5; CDR3nt: TGTGCCAGCAGCCCGGGACAGGAACAGCCCCAGCATTTT; CDR3aa: CASSPGQEQPQHF
v_gene: TRBV20-1; abundance: few; d_gene: TRBD1; j_gene: TRBJ1-5; CDR3nt: TGCAGTGCTATGGAGACAGGGTCCCCTCAGCCCCAGCATTTT; CDR3aa: CSAMETGSPQPQHF
v_gene: TRBV14; abundance: NA; d_gene: NA; j_gene: TRBJ1-1; CDR3nt: TGTGCCAGCAGCCAGGTGGGGTCCACTGAAGCTTTCTTT; CDR3aa: CASSQVGSTEAFF
v_gene: TRBV24-1; abundance: many; d_gene: NA; j_gene: TRBJ2-2; CDR3nt: TGTGCCACGAGCAGGGGTTCGAACACCGGGGAGCTGTTTTTT; CDR3aa: CATSRGSNTGELFF
v_gene: TRBV6-2/TRBV6-3; abundance: many; d_gene: TRBD2; j_gene: TRBJ2-7; CDR3nt: TGTGCCAGCAGTTACGGCGGGAGTTTCTACGAGCAGTACTTC; CDR3aa: CASSYGGSFYEQYF
v_gene: TRBV19; abundance: many; d_gene: NA; j_gene: TRBJ1-4; CDR3nt: TGTGCCAGTAGCCCAGACCGGGACGCGGGACGGGAAAAACTGTTTTTT; CDR3aa: CASSPDRDAGREKLFF
v_gene: TRBV20-1; abundance: few; d_gene: NA; j_gene: TRBJ1-4; CDR3nt: TGCAGTGCTAGAGATCTGACGGACTCAACTAATGAAAAACTGTTTTTT; CDR3aa: CSARDLTDSTNEKLFF
v_gene: TRBV20-1; abundance: many; d_gene: TRBD1; j_gene: TRBJ1-5; CDR3nt: TGCAGTGCTAGGGAGACAGGGGGCGCCTGGAATCAGCCCCAGCATTTT; CDR3aa: CSARETGGAWNQPQHF
v_gene: TRBV29-1; abundance: NA; d_gene: NA; j_gene: TRBJ1-1; CDR3nt: TGCAGCGTTCTTGGGGTTGGGCAGGGTGTCTTTTTAGACACTGAAGCTTTCTTT; CDR3aa: CSVLGVGQGVFLDTEAFF
v_gene: TRBV13; abundance: few; d_gene: NA; j_gene: TRBJ2-2; CDR3nt: TGTGCCAGCAGCTCTAGTAGGGAGCTGTTTTTT; CDR3aa: CASSSSRELFF
v_gene: TRBV12-3/TRBV12-4; abundance: many; d_gene: TRBD1; j_gene: TRBJ2-1; CDR3nt: TGTGCCAGCAGGGATCCCGGGACAGGGTACAATGAGCAGTTCTTC; CDR3aa: CASRDPGTGYNEQFF
v_gene: TRBV10-1; abundance: few; d_gene: TRBD2; j_gene: TRBJ2-2; CDR3nt: TGCGCCAGCAGTGGGACTAGCGGGAGAACCGGGGAGCTGTTTTTT; CDR3aa: CASSGTSGRTGELFF
v_gene: TRBV18; abundance: few; d_gene: TRBD2; j_gene: TRBJ2-7; CDR3nt: TGTGCCAGCTCGCCTAAATTAGGGGGCCTAGCGGGGAGCTCCTACGAGCAGTACTTC; CDR3aa: CASSPKLGGLAGSSYEQYF
v_gene: TRBV2; abundance: many; d_gene: TRBD1; j_gene: TRBJ1-1; CDR3nt: TGTGCCAGCAGTGAAATGAGGTGGACAGGCACTGAAGCTTTCTTT; CDR3aa: CASSEMRWTGTEAFF
v_gene: TRBV18; abundance: many; d_gene: NA; j_gene: TRBJ2-2; CDR3nt: TGTGCCAGCTCACCACCAACGGGAATCAACACCGGGGAGCTGTTTTTT; CDR3aa: CASSPPTGINTGELFF
v_gene: TRBV5-6; abundance: NA; d_gene: TRBD2; j_gene: TRBJ2-3; CDR3nt: TGTGCCAGCAGGGGACTAGCGGGCGCCCTAACTAGCACAGATACGCAGTATTTT; CDR3aa: CASRGLAGALTSTDTQYF
v_gene: TRBV9; abundance: few; d_gene: TRBD1; j_gene: TRBJ2-5; CDR3nt: TGTGCCAGCAGCGTAATAGGGGGCTCAGCAGAGACCCAGTACTTC; CDR3aa: CASSVIGGSAETQYF
v_gene: TRBV6-1; abundance: many; d_gene: NA; j_gene: TRBJ2-1; CDR3nt: TGTGCCAGCGGACGGGGGATGGGGGAGCAGTTCTTC; CDR3aa: CASGRGMGEQFF
v_gene: TRBV7-8; abundance: many; d_gene: TRBD2; j_gene: TRBJ2-3; CDR3nt: TGTGCCAGCAGCTCCCCTATAGCGGGAGGGCCGGTCACAGATACGCAGTATTTT; CDR3aa: CASSSPIAGGPVTDTQYF
v_gene: TRBV12-3/TRBV12-4; abundance: NA; d_gene: TRBD2; j_gene: TRBJ2-7; CDR3nt: TGTGCCAGCAGTCGGAGACTAGCGGGGGACCGGTACGAGCAGTACTTC; CDR3aa: CASSRRLAGDRYEQYF
v_gene: TRBV28; abundance: few; d_gene: NA; j_gene: TRBJ2-5; CDR3nt: TGTGCCAGCACCCCCCCGTCCGTGGGAAACGCCAGAGAGACCCAGTACTTC; CDR3aa: CASTPPSVGNARETQYF
v_gene: TRBV3-1; abundance: many; d_gene: TRBD2; j_gene: TRBJ2-5; CDR3nt: TGTGCCAGCAGCTTCGGACTAGCGGGAGAGCCCCTGGAGTACTTC; CDR3aa: CASSFGLAGEPLEYF
v_gene: TRBV4-1; abundance: many; d_gene: TRBD1; j_gene: TRBJ2-7; CDR3nt: TGCGCCAGCAGCCCCCGGACAGGGGAATACGAGCAGTACTTC; CDR3aa: CASSPRTGEYEQYF